A single sample is the source of the 25 T cell receptor beta chains below, sequenced in a study of T-cell reconstitution after alpha-beta-depleted transplantation in children. Unique molecular identifiers were used in preparing the TCRbeta library. TCRdb re-derived calls from the PCR reads in MiXCR, one entry per CDR3 protein. The data hold about a million distinct CDR3 sequences, with 25% to 35% observed a single time. Sequencing was performed on PBMCs, mostly from graft donor cells, taken 360 days after TCRalphabeta/CD19-depleted stem cell transplant. Every receptor here comes from a boy under two years old who had a stem cell transplant for SCID, so the T cells may come from the graft donor.

This clonotype was found a few times. The chain links TRBV12-3 or TRBV12-4 to TRBJ1-1; the match to TRBD1 covers 7 bases. The V and J ends lost 4 bases and 11 bases, in that order; junction bases with no gene match: 10. The CDR3 is 13 amino acids. CDR3 protein: CASSWTGQTRAFF. Written as DNA, the CDR3 is TGTGCCAGCAGTTGGACAGGCCAAACACGGGCTTTCTTT.

This clonotype was counted a few times. This rearrangement joins TRBV4-2 to TRBJ2-3, with TRBD2 matching over 7 bases. Unmatched junction bases numbered 4, after V lost 0 bases and J lost 1 base. CDR3 length equals 16 residues. Germline V gene sequence: CDR1 LGHNA, CDR2 YNFKEQ. CDR3: CASSQDAAGGTDTQYF. CDR3 bases: TGTGCCAGCAGCCAAGATGCGGCGGGGGGCACAGATACGCAGTATTTT.

The gene calls are TRBV29-1 and TRBJ2-1; tentatively, D is TRBD1 (5 bases). V was cut by 4 bases and J by 0 bases, with 22 bases left in between. The CDR3 runs 18 residues. Germline V gene sequence: CDR1 SQVTM, CDR2 ANQGSEA. The CDR3 sequence is CSVVGAEKRLSSYNEQFF. CDR3 coding DNA: TGCAGCGTTGTAGGGGCGGAAAAGCGTCTTAGCTCCTACAATGAGCAGTTCTTC.

CDR3 sequence (DNA): TGTGCCAGCAGTTCCTCAGGGCTGGGGGATGAGCAGTTCTTC. It specifies CASSSSGLGDEQFF. V is TRBV27 and J is TRBJ2-1; D is possibly TRBD1 or TRBD2 (5 bases each). The CDR3 loop spans 14 amino acids. CDR1 MNHEY and CDR2 SMNVEV come from the germline V gene (reference sequence). V gave up 4 bases and J gave up 8 bases, with 15 bases separating them.

In this sample, this clonotype turned up a few times. CDR3 coding DNA: TGTGCCAGCCCCGGACAGGGTGCCTACGAGCAGTACTTC. It yields the protein CASPGQGAYEQYF. The J gene is TRBJ2-7, the V gene TRBV11-2, with 8 bases aligning to TRBD1. Germline CDR1 reads SGHAT; CDR2 reads FQNNGV. This CDR3 is 13 amino acids long. With 8 bases clipped from V and 2 bases from J, the junction kept 5 bases outside the gene matches.

The chain links TRBV4-2 to TRBJ2-3; 8 bases are a match to TRBD2. Germline V gene lookup returns CDR1 LGHNA and CDR2 YNFKEQ. Losses at the gene ends were 2 bases for V and 5 bases for J; bases not matched to a gene: 15. The CDR3 loop spans 18 amino acids. The CDR3 DNA reads as TGTGCCAGCAGCCAACGACGTAGCGGGGCCCCACTCGGAGATACGCAGTATTTT. Translation: CASSQRRSGAPLGDTQYF.

The chain is built from TRBV20-1 and TRBJ1-3, with TRBD1 as a possible D gene (5 bases). Germline-derived CDR1 and CDR2 are DFQATT and SNEGSKA (reference sequence). Trimming took off 6 bases at V and 3 bases at J, with 18 bases between the two ends. The CDR3 loop spans 15 amino acids. CDR3 amino acids: CSATKAGTRGNTIYF. CDR3 coding DNA: TGCAGTGCCACTAAAGCAGGGACCCGTGGAAACACCATATATTTT.

The CDR3 region is CSGKGQGPQETQYF. The CDR3 bases are TGCAGTGGTAAAGGACAGGGCCCCCAAGAGACCCAGTACTTC. This chain joins TRBV20-1 and TRBJ2-5; 8 bases match TRBD1. J gave up 1 base and V 7 bases, and 8 bases lay outside the gene matches. Looked up from germline, CDR1 is DFQATT and CDR2 is SNEGSKA (reference sequence). CDR3 length: 14 residues.

This chain uses TRBV11-1 with TRBJ1-1; no reliable D call. The V end was cut by 5 bases, the J end by 3 bases, with 16 bases between. The length of the CDR3 is 15 residues. CDR1 SGHAT and CDR2 FQDESV come from the germline V gene (reference sequence). CDR3 nucleotide sequence: TGTGCCAGCAGCCCCCGACGGGCGAGGGACACTGAAGCTTTCTTT. Translation: CASSPRRARDTEAFF.

This clonotype was found a few times. The V and J genes are TRBV6-5 and TRBJ2-7, with 7 bases aligning to TRBD2. Germline V gene lookup returns CDR1 MNHEY and CDR2 SVGAGI. J gave up 2 bases and V 1 base, and 2 bases lay outside the gene matches. The length of the CDR3 is 14 residues. The CDR3 is CASSYYGGTYEQYF. The CDR3 DNA follows: TGTGCCAGCAGTTACTACGGGGGGACCTACGAGCAGTACTTC.

The chain carries TRBV12-3 or TRBV12-4 and TRBJ1-2; D is unclear. V was cut by 3 bases and J by 6 bases, with 14 bases left in between. The CDR3 loop spans 14 amino acids. The CDR3 DNA reads as TGTGCCAGCAGTTTCCCCGGGGTGGGAGATGGCTACACCTTC. It codes for CASSFPGVGDGYTF.

The chain uses TRBV20-1 and TRBJ2-2, with TRBD2 identical over 16 bases. Germline CDR1 and CDR2: DFQATT and SNEGSKA (reference sequence). This CDR3 has 15 amino acids. The V segment lost 3 bases and the J segment 9 bases; nucleotides outside the gene matches: 4. The CDR3 sequence is CSARGTSGGARELFF. The CDR3 nucleotides read TGCAGTGCTAGGGGGACTAGCGGGGGGGCGAGGGAGCTGTTTTTT.

This clonotype was detected only a few times. The chain links TRBV5-1 to TRBJ1-1; perhaps TRBD1 as D (6 bases). Germline-derived CDR1 and CDR2 are SGHRS and YFSETQ. The CDR3 has 14 residues. V lost 6 bases, J lost 4 bases, and 16 bases lay in between. The CDR3: CASNGKQGSTEAFF. The CDR3 bases are TGCGCCAGCAATGGTAAACAGGGATCCACTGAAGCTTTCTTT.

The J gene is TRBJ1-2, the V gene TRBV15, with 7 nucleotides matching TRBD1. The junction had 1 base not matched to a gene; V was cut back by 5 bases and J by 1 base. The CDR3 consists of 13 residues. Germline V gives CDR1 LNHNV, CDR2 YYDKDF (reference sequence). The CDR3 sequence: CATSWDSNYGYTF. CDR3 in DNA: TGTGCCACCAGCTGGGACAGTAACTATGGCTACACCTTC.

This clonotype was observed a handful of times. The chain recombines TRBV4-1 with TRBJ1-6; D is unresolved. Between the trimmed V and J ends, which lost 2 bases and 7 bases, there was a span of 18 bases. CDR1 and CDR2 from the germline V gene are MGHRA and YSYEKL. This CDR3 comprises 17 residues. The CDR3 sequence is CASSQSTLRKGNSPLHF. Written as DNA, the CDR3 is TGCGCCAGCAGCCAATCCACCCTCAGGAAGGGCAATTCACCCCTCCACTTT.

The sample holds many counts of this clonotype. The chain combines TRBV12-3 or TRBV12-4 with TRBJ1-1, with unresolved D. Trimming cost V 6 bases and J 3 bases, with 14 bases left between them. This CDR3 is 14 amino acids long. CDR3 residues: CASSPGVEDTEAFF. CDR3 nucleotide sequence: TGTGCCAGCAGCCCCGGGGTGGAGGACACTGAAGCTTTCTTT.

The rearrangement uses TRBV14 and TRBJ1-2; 10 nucleotides align to TRBD1. The J segment lost 1 base and the V segment lost 4 bases, leaving 3 bases of the junction unmatched. This CDR3 has 15 residues. Germline V gives CDR1 SGHDN, CDR2 FVKESK. CDR3: CASSLRTGGNYGYTF. Here the CDR3 DNA reads TGTGCCAGCAGCCTGAGGACAGGGGGTAACTATGGCTACACCTTC.

This clonotype was seen a handful of times. V is TRBV20-1 and J is TRBJ2-5; 7 nucleotides line up with TRBD2. V trimming: 0 bases; J trimming: 4 bases; junction bases outside the gene matches: 17. The CDR3 runs to 18 residues. Germline V lookup: CDR1 DFQATT, CDR2 SNEGSKA (reference sequence). Here the CDR3 DNA reads TGCAGTGCTAGAGATTGGCGGCTGGACCGGGACTACCGAGAGACCCAGTACTTC. It encodes CSARDWRLDRDYRETQYF.

The rearrangement joins TRBV7-7 to TRBJ2-5; 11 nucleotides match TRBD2. V shed 5 bases, J shed 5 bases, and the junction held 4 bases outside the gene matches. The germline gives CDR1 SSHAT, CDR2 FNYEAQ (reference sequence). The CDR3 totals 14 residues. As DNA, the CDR3 is TGTGCCAGCAGCCTGACTAGCGGGGCGGAGACCCAGTACTTC. The encoded protein is CASSLTSGAETQYF.

A few counts support this clonotype. The chain carries TRBV4-3 and TRBJ2-1; D might be TRBD1 or TRBD2, each matching 6 bases. The CDR3 spans 18 residues. Trimming removed 0 bases at V and 4 bases at J, with 19 bases between. In germline, CDR1 is LGHNA, CDR2 YSLEER. The CDR3 sequence: CASSQERPGAGIYNEQFF. The CDR3 DNA sequence: TGCGCCAGCAGCCAAGAACGACCGGGGGCGGGAATATACAATGAGCAGTTCTTC.

The chain employs TRBV4-3 and TRBJ1-2; TRBD1 matches 7 bases. This CDR3 has 15 residues. J gave up 4 bases and V 5 bases, and 10 bases lay outside the gene matches. Germline CDR1 LGHNA, CDR2 YSLEER. The CDR3 sequence: CASSSRDSLSYGYTF. Written as DNA, the CDR3 is TGCGCCAGCAGCTCTCGGGACAGCCTATCCTATGGCTACACCTTC.

The V call is TRBV2, the J call TRBJ1-2; D is undetermined. Germline CDR1 reads SNHLY; CDR2 reads FYNNEI. The CDR3 loop spans 12 amino acids. The CDR3 spells CVLGEGGYGYTF. The CDR3 DNA sequence: TGTGTCCTAGGCGAGGGAGGCTATGGCTACACCTTC.

The V and J genes are TRBV4-1 and TRBJ1-2; no definite D call. The CDR3 spans 12 residues. The V gene lost 3 bases and the J gene lost 3 bases, with 5 bases spanning the gap. Germline CDR1 and CDR2: MGHRA and YSYEKL. The CDR3: CASSHGYYGYTF. DNA of the CDR3: TGCGCCAGCAGCCACGGCTACTATGGCTACACCTTC.

DNA for the CDR3: TGCGCCAGCAGCCCCGGGAGAGTAGGGTTGAGCAATCAGCCCCAGCATTTT. Translating it yields CASSPGRVGLSNQPQHF. V and J are TRBV4-3 and TRBJ1-5; unclear D gene. The V gene lost 4 bases and the J gene lost 1 base, with 17 bases spanning the gap. CDR3 length: 17 amino acids. Germline V gene lookup returns CDR1 LGHNA and CDR2 YSLEER.

The chain recombines TRBV3-1 with TRBJ2-7, with 7 bases fitting TRBD2. With 3 bases clipped from V and 0 bases from J, the junction kept 2 bases outside the gene matches. CDR1 and CDR2 (germline): LGHDT, YNNKEL (reference sequence). The CDR3 has 14 amino acids. DNA for the CDR3: TGTGCCAGCAGCCACGGCGGGGGCTCCTACGAGCAGTACTTC. Its translation: CASSHGGGSYEQYF.